This passage covers 24 T cell receptor beta chains from one sample sequenced in a study of T-cell reconstitution after alpha-beta-depleted transplantation in children. Unique molecular identifiers were used to barcode this TCRbeta library. TCRdb independently ran MiXCR on the PCR reads; one entry per CDR3 protein. The table lists fewer than 750,000 distinct CDR3 sequences, roughly 24% of them singletons. The source was PBMCs, mostly from graft donor cells, collected 360 days after TCRalphabeta/CD19-depleted stem cell transplant. The source is a boy younger than two who had a stem cell transplant for acute myeloid leukemia, so the T cells may come from the graft donor.

The CDR3, as DNA: TGCGCCAGCAGCTTGGGCCTCCAGGCGCTGAACACTGAAGCTTTCTTT. Amino acids: CASSLGLQALNTEAFF. This chain links TRBV5-1 with TRBJ1-1; D gene uncertain. The V gene lost 0 bases and the J gene lost 0 bases, with 12 bases spanning the gap. The germline V gene encodes CDR1 SGHRS and CDR2 YFSETQ. The CDR3 covers 16 residues.

This clonotype was counted ten times or more. The chain employs TRBV7-2 and TRBJ2-1; perhaps D is TRBD1 or TRBD2 (5 bases each). Trimming stripped 8 bases from V and 5 bases from J, with 16 bases between. CDR3 length: 14 residues. CDR1 and CDR2 from the germline V gene are SGHTA and FQGNSA. CDR3 loop: CASPGAVGNNEQFF. CDR3 coding DNA: TGTGCCAGCCCCGGGGCAGTAGGGAACAATGAGCAGTTCTTC.

CDR3 coding DNA: TGCGCCAGCAGCTTGGACCTTGACATACCCACAGATACGCAGTATTTT. Protein: CASSLDLDIPTDTQYF. The V gene is TRBV5-1, the J gene TRBJ2-3; D uncertain. The CDR3 has 16 amino acids. V was pared by 0 bases and J by 2 bases, with 13 bases between. Germline V lookup: CDR1 SGHRS, CDR2 YFSETQ.

This clonotype was seen only a few times. The chain's CDR3 is CASTNGGSSYNEQFF. CDR3 in DNA: TGTGCCAGCACCAACGGGGGGAGCTCCTACAATGAGCAGTTCTTC. The gene calls are TRBV6-1 and TRBJ2-1; TRBD2 matches at 7 bases. The CDR3 is made up of 15 amino acids. V trimming: 7 bases; J trimming: 0 bases; junction bases outside the gene matches: 6. In germline, CDR1 is MNHNS, CDR2 SASEGT.

CDR3 region: CASSPSTGGLYNEQFF. Here the CDR3 DNA reads TGTGCCAGCTCACCAAGTACGGGGGGGCTTTACAATGAGCAGTTCTTC. The genes are TRBV18 and TRBJ2-1; 8 bases fit TRBD2. The CDR3 is made up of 16 amino acids. Germline V gene sequence: CDR1 KGHSH, CDR2 LQKENI. After removal of 2 bases from V and 4 bases from J, the junction contained 7 bases not matched to a gene.

This clonotype has a handful of counts. The chain employs TRBV20-1 and TRBJ1-5, with D unresolved. The germline V gene encodes CDR1 DFQATT and CDR2 SNEGSKA (reference sequence). CDR3 length equals 13 residues. V lost 3 bases, J lost 5 bases, and 11 bases lay in between. The CDR3 spells CSARRGGDQPQHF. Here the CDR3 DNA reads TGCAGTGCTAGGCGGGGAGGCGATCAGCCCCAGCATTTT.

This clonotype has just a few counts. J is TRBJ2-1 and V is TRBV24-1, with 9 bases fitting TRBD1. This CDR3 has 18 residues. V was pared by 9 bases and J by 0 bases, with 14 bases of the junction left unmatched. CDR1 is KGHDR and CDR2 is SFDVKD in the germline V gene. The CDR3 protein is CATESGTGPRSSYNEQFF. The CDR3 bases are TGTGCCACCGAATCCGGGACAGGGCCGAGAAGCTCCTACAATGAGCAGTTCTTC.

This clonotype was recorded many times. CDR3 nucleotide sequence: TGTGCCATCAGACAGGGGAAGGGGTATCAAGAGACCCAGTACTTC. Translating gives CAIRQGKGYQETQYF. J is TRBJ2-5 and V is TRBV10-3; 7 nucleotides agree with TRBD1. Trimming removed 6 bases from V and 2 bases from J; junction bases left unmatched: 9. Germline V CDR1 and CDR2: ENHRY, SYGVKD. CDR3 length equals 15 residues.

This clonotype was detected ten times or more. The genes are TRBV20-1 and TRBJ1-5; D is uncertain. V lost 6 bases, J lost 2 bases, and 11 bases lay in between. Per the germline V gene, CDR1 is DFQATT and CDR2 is SNEGSKA (reference sequence). The CDR3 totals 13 residues. CDR3 nucleotide sequence: TGCAGTGCGACTTTAGGCGGCAATCAGCCCCAGCATTTT. Translated: CSATLGGNQPQHF.

A few counts support this clonotype. The V call is TRBV20-1, the J call TRBJ1-1; a weak D match, TRBD1 (6 bases). Trimming left V 3 bases short and J 0 bases short, with 29 bases between. Germline values: CDR1 DFQATT, CDR2 SNEGSKA (reference sequence). The CDR3 runs to 20 residues. CDR3 protein: CSASRKGGLLRDRMNTEAFF. The DNA for the CDR3 is TGCAGTGCTAGCCGAAAAGGGGGGTTATTGAGGGACCGCATGAACACTGAAGCTTTCTTT.

The chain couples TRBV6-1 to TRBJ1-5, with D unresolved. The CDR3 sequence is 15 residues long. Germline V CDR1 and CDR2: MNHNS, SASEGT. V lost 6 bases and J 5 bases, leaving 17 bases between the germline ends. DNA of the CDR3: TGTGCCAGCAGCCATGAGGGCATCGCGGATCAGCCCCAGCATTTT. Translating it yields CASSHEGIADQPQHF.

This clonotype was recorded at least ten times. The chain has TRBV7-2 and TRBJ2-7; perhaps TRBD2 as D (6 bases). The V end lost 5 bases, the J end lost 4 bases, and 18 bases lay between the germline ends. The CDR3 sequence is 15 residues long. Germline values: CDR1 SGHTA, CDR2 FQGNSA. The CDR3 nucleotides are TGTGCCAGCAGCCTAGACCGGGGCCGGGGGTACGAGCAGTACTTC. Protein: CASSLDRGRGYEQYF. Drawing the rest from reference TRBV7-2 and TRBJ2-7, the complete variable domain is GAGVSQSPSNKVTEKGKDVELRCDPISGHTALYWYRQSLGQGLEFLIYFQGNSAPDKSGLPSDRFSAERTGGSVSTLTIQRTQQEDSAVYLCASSLDRGRGYEQYFGPGTRLTVT.

Comments on this clonotype: This could be a read error, since a much larger clone is one nucleotide away. Lacking the conserved final phenylalanine or tryptophan, this CDR3 likely reflects a read error. V gene TRBV20-1 combines with J gene TRBJ1-1, with unresolved D. The CDR3 is made up of 13 amino acids. Germline assignment: CDR1 DFQATT and CDR2 SNEGSKA (reference sequence). Trimming left V 6 bases short and J 7 bases short, with 18 bases between. CDR3 DNA sequence: TGCAGTGCCCGGCGACACGGAGGTAATGAAGCTTTCTGT. Protein: CSARRHGGNEAFC.

Only a few counts were recorded for this clonotype. The rearrangement joins TRBV15 to TRBJ1-1; weak D call: TRBD1 (6 bases). Germline V gene lookup returns CDR1 LNHNV and CDR2 YYDKDF (reference sequence). The germline V and J ends were trimmed by 0 bases and 5 bases, with 13 bases remaining between them. The CDR3 spans 15 residues. The CDR3 reads CATSRDTGYGTEAFF. The CDR3 coding sequence is TGTGCCACCAGCAGAGACACAGGGTACGGAACTGAAGCTTTCTTT.

This clonotype was seen many times. The chain links TRBV4-3 to TRBJ2-3, with 14 positions matching TRBD2. Trimming cost V 0 bases and J 6 bases; bases outside gene matches: 5. CDR3 length: 17 amino acids. From germline, CDR1 is LGHNA and CDR2 YSLEER. As DNA, the CDR3 is TGCGCCAGCAGCCAAGAGGGACTAGCGGGGGCAAAGGATACGCAGTATTTT. This gives the protein CASSQEGLAGAKDTQYF.

This clonotype has at least ten counts. The rearrangement uses TRBV5-1 and TRBJ2-1; TRBD1 aligns across 8 bases. The CDR3 length is 16 residues. With V trimmed by 2 bases and J by 0 bases, 4 bases remained unmatched. Germline assignment: CDR1 SGHRS and CDR2 YFSETQ. The CDR3 here is CASSLQGDSSYNEQFF. The CDR3, as DNA: TGCGCCAGCAGCTTACAGGGGGACAGCTCCTACAATGAGCAGTTCTTC.

This clonotype was seen many times. This sequence joins TRBV30 and TRBJ1-5, with D unclear. Per the germline V gene, CDR1 is GTSNPN and CDR2 is SVGIG (reference sequence). The CDR3 is 12 residues long. Trimming stripped 4 bases from V and 4 bases from J, with 8 bases between. CDR3: CAWKDGNQPQHF. In DNA, the CDR3 is TGTGCCTGGAAGGACGGTAATCAGCCCCAGCATTTT.

This clonotype has only a few counts. This chain uses TRBV6-5 with TRBJ2-7; D is possibly TRBD1 (6 bases). The V and J ends lost 3 bases and 0 bases respectively, with 15 bases between them. Germline values: CDR1 MNHEY, CDR2 SVGAGI. CDR3 length: 16 residues. This chain's CDR3 is CASSYTQGFDSYEQYF. The CDR3 DNA reads TGTGCCAGCAGTTATACACAGGGTTTCGACTCCTACGAGCAGTACTTC.

The chain recombines TRBV20-1 with TRBJ2-5, with 10 bases fitting TRBD2. Germline V gene data show CDR1 as DFQATT and CDR2 as SNEGSKA (reference sequence). This CDR3 has 16 residues. Losses at the gene ends were 3 bases for V and 4 bases for J; bases not matched to a gene: 11. CDR3 DNA: TGCAGTGCTAGCCTAGCGGGGGCCCGCCAAGGAGAGACCCAGTACTTC. It codes for CSASLAGARQGETQYF.

The rearrangement links TRBV20-1 to TRBJ2-7, with a tentative D call TRBD1 (5 bases). V lost 0 bases and J lost 3, with 15 bases in between. The CDR3 contains 15 residues. CDR1 and CDR2 from the germline V gene are DFQATT and SNEGSKA (reference sequence). The CDR3 nucleotides read TGCAGTGCTAGAGACAGGGCAGGGCAATACTACGAGCAGTACTTC. This translates into CSARDRAGQYYEQYF.

The table lists this clonotype with a count of one. V and J are TRBV20-1 and TRBJ1-1, with D perhaps matching TRBD1 (5 bases). The V end lost 0 bases, the J end lost 3 bases, and 17 bases lay between the germline ends. CDR3 length equals 16 residues. Germline CDR1 DFQATT, CDR2 SNEGSKA (reference sequence). The CDR3 spells CSAREAGQSLYTEAFF. The CDR3 DNA sequence: TGCAGTGCTAGAGAGGCAGGGCAATCACTTTACACTGAAGCTTTCTTT.

This clonotype was seen repeatedly, ten times or more. This sequence joins TRBV5-1 and TRBJ1-1, with D uncertain. Trimming pared 0 bases from V and 0 bases from J, leaving 3 bases between. CDR3 length: 13 amino acids. Germline loops: CDR1 SGHRS, CDR2 YFSETQ. CDR3 coding DNA: TGCGCCAGCAGCTTGGTGGTGAACACTGAAGCTTTCTTT. It translates to CASSLVVNTEAFF.

The chain couples TRBV19 to TRBJ2-1, with 7 bases lining up with TRBD1. V trimming: 3 bases; J trimming: 4 bases; junction bases outside the gene matches: 6. The germline V gene encodes CDR1 LNHDA and CDR2 SQIVND (reference sequence). This CDR3 region has 15 residues. The CDR3 here is CASSMYRGAYNEQFF. The CDR3 DNA reads TGTGCCAGTAGTATGTACAGGGGAGCATACAATGAGCAGTTCTTC.

The chain couples TRBV24-1 to TRBJ2-7; weak D call: TRBD2 (5 bases). From germline, CDR1 is KGHDR and CDR2 SFDVKD. V was pared by 5 bases and J by 1 base, with 5 bases between. This CDR3 region has 12 residues. This chain's CDR3 is CATSGRSYEQYF. CDR3 nucleotides: TGTGCCACCAGTGGGAGGTCCTACGAGCAGTACTTC.